The 3 T cell receptor beta chains below were found in one sample sequenced in a study of blood T cell repertoires in COVID-19. The method was immunoSEQ multiplex PCR; TCRdb's version includes in-frame clones alone and lacks a portion of them. The sample carries under 140,000 clones, 60% to 80% recorded once. Sequenced: peripheral blood. These receptors all stem from an elderly woman with active or convalescent COVID-19.

The sample holds a few counts of this clone. This rearrangement joins TRBV9 to TRBJ2-2; D is perhaps TRBD2 (5 bases). Looked up from germline, CDR1 is SGDLS and CDR2 is YYNGEE. The CDR3 has 14 amino acids. V lost 3 bases and J 6 bases, leaving 12 bases between the germline ends. The CDR3 here is CASSETTPPGELFF. The DNA for the CDR3 is TGTGCCAGCAGCGAGACTACGCCTCCCGGGGAGCTGTTTTTT.

V gene TRBV7-3 combines with J gene TRBJ2-5; the D gene is possibly TRBD2 (5 bases). V dropped 1 base and J dropped 2 bases, with 11 bases sitting between them. Germline CDR1 SGHTA, CDR2 FQGTGA. This CDR3 spans 15 amino acids. CDR3 amino acids: CASSLIWTPQETQYF. Here the CDR3 DNA reads TGTGCCAGCAGCTTAATATGGACTCCACAAGAGACCCAGTACTTC.

The genes are TRBV5-4 and TRBJ2-3; no definite D call. Trimming shortened V by 1 base and J by 12 bases, and 18 bases separated the two germline ends. This CDR3 comprises 14 residues. Germline V gene lookup returns CDR1 SGHNT and CDR2 YYREEE (reference sequence). CDR3 sequence: CASSLIGARSRQYF. Written as DNA, the CDR3 is TGTGCCAGCAGCTTGATCGGTGCGCGGAGCCGACAGTATTTT.